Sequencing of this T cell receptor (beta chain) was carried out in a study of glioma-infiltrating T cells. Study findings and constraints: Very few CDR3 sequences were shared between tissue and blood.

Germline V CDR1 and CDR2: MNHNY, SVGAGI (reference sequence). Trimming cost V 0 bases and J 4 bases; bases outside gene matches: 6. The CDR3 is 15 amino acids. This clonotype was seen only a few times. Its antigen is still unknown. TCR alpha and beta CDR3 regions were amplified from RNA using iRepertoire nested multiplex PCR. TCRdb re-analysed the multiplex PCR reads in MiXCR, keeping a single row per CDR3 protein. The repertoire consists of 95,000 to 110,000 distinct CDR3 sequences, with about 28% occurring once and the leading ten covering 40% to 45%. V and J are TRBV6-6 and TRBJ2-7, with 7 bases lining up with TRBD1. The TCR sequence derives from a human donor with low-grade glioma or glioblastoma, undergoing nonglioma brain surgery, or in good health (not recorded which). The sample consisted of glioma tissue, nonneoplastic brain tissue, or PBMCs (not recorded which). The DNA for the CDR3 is TGTGCCAGCAGTTACTCGGGCAGGGGGTTGTACGAGCAGTACTTC. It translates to CASSYSGRGLYEQYF.